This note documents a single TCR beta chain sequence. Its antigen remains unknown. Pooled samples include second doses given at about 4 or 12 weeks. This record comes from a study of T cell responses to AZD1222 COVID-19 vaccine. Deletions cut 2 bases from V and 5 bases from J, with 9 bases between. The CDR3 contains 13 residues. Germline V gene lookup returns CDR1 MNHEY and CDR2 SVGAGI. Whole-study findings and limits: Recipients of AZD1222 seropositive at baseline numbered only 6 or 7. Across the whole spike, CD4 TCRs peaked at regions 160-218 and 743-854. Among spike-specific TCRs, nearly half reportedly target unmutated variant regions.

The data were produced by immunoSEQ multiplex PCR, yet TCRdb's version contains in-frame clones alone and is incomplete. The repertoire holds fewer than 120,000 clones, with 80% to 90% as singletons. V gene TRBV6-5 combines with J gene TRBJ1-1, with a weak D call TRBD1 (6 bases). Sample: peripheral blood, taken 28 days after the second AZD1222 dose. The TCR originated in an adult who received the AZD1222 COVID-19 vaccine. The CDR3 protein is CASSYPGHTEAFF. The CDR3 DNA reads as TGTGCCAGCAGTTACCCGGGACATACTGAAGCTTTCTTT.